Presented here are 12 T cell receptor beta chains from one specimen sequenced in a study of OX40 agonist ivuxolimab in advanced cancers. The library relied on the immunoSEQ multiplex PCR assay. TCRdb took over this immuneACCESS table, retaining in-frame rearrangements with V and J assigned. Such tables are incomplete; in checked studies, under half of the missing clones stem from an unresolved V gene, and the remainder is unexplained. This sample holds about 94,000 clones; approximately 90% were observed only once. Jointly, the top ten make up around 0.29% of the sample. This material consisted of CD4+ or CD8+ T cells sorted from blood, taken in a trial of the OX40 agonist ivuxolimab. Receptors originate from an adult with an advanced solid tumor such as melanoma, head and neck, liver or kidney cancer.

The rearrangement joins TRBV7-6 to TRBJ2-7; 13 nucleotides agree with TRBD2. J was trimmed by 6 bases and V by 0 bases; bases with no gene match: 5. Germline CDR1 and CDR2: SGHVS and FNYEAQ. The CDR3 loop spans 16 amino acids. The CDR3 region has the DNA TGTGCCAGCAGCTTAGCGACTAGCGGGGGGATTGGCGAGCAGTACTTC. Protein product: CASSLATSGGIGEQYF.

Regarding this clone: At the DNA level, this CDR3 is encoded by other sequences in the same sample as well. This chain joins TRBV4-1 and TRBJ2-1; 10 positions match TRBD2. CDR1 is MGHRA, CDR2 YSYEKL, per germline. The V segment lost 0 bases and the J segment 8 bases; nucleotides outside the gene matches: 16. The CDR3 is 19 residues long. This chain's CDR3 is CASSQDQAGGPWFGHEQFF. CDR3 in DNA: TGCGCCAGCAGCCAAGATCAAGCGGGGGGGCCTTGGTTTGGTCATGAGCAGTTCTTC.

The chain has TRBV7-8 and TRBJ2-7; D not certain. V was cut by 5 bases and J by 3 bases, with 8 bases left in between. The CDR3 is 12 amino acids. The germline V gene encodes CDR1 SGHVS and CDR2 FQNEAQ. CDR3 sequence (DNA): TGTGCCAGCAGCACCACAAACTACGAGCAGTACTTC. Translated: CASSTTNYEQYF.

The V and J genes are TRBV18 and TRBJ2-2; 8 bases map to TRBD1. Germline trimming cut 6 bases from V and 4 bases from J; bases unmatched to any gene: 10. Germline loops: CDR1 KGHSH, CDR2 LQKENI. The CDR3 extends over 16 amino acids. The CDR3, as DNA: TGTGCCAGCTCTCTACTTACAGGGGGAGGCACCGGGGAGCTGTTTTTT. It is translated as CASSLLTGGGTGELFF.

The rearrangement joins TRBV4-3 to TRBJ1-4; tentative D call: TRBD1 (6 bases). The CDR3 totals 19 residues. CDR1 is LGHNA, CDR2 YSLEER, per germline. V was cut by 5 bases and J by 3 bases, with 25 bases left in between. For the CDR3, the DNA is TGCGCCAGCAGCAAATATTCAGGTGGGGGGGACAACGCTAATGAAAAACTGTTTTTT. Protein: CASSKYSGGGDNANEKLFF.

The V and J genes are TRBV9 and TRBJ2-5; 8 bases map to TRBD1. The germline CDR1 and CDR2 sequences are SGDLS and YYNGEE. This CDR3 is built from 14 residues. The trim removed 1 base at V and 5 bases at J, leaving 4 bases unmatched. For the CDR3, the DNA is TGTGCCAGCAGCGTAAGCAGGGGGCGGGAGACCCAGTACTTC. Amino acids: CASSVSRGRETQYF.

This chain uses TRBV18 with TRBJ2-7; D is undetermined. The CDR3 has 13 amino acids. Trimming removed 2 bases from V and 1 base from J, with 6 bases in between. Germline lookup yields CDR1 KGHSH and CDR2 LQKENI. The CDR3 loop is CASSPKDSYEQYF. CDR3 in DNA: TGTGCCAGCTCACCAAAGGATTCCTACGAGCAGTACTTC.

This clone was picked up a small number of times. The rearrangement joins TRBV19 to TRBJ1-5; D may be TRBD1 (6 bases). This CDR3 is 14 amino acids long. Germline lookup yields CDR1 LNHDA and CDR2 SQIVND (reference sequence). V was trimmed by 1 base and J by 7 bases, leaving 11 bases between them. The CDR3 DNA is TGTGCCAGTAGTATAGCTCAGGGGTCGCAGCCCCAGCATTTT. It translates to CASSIAQGSQPQHF.

V is TRBV5-4 and J is TRBJ2-7; TRBD1 agrees at 9 bases. The CDR3 has 15 amino acids. Germline CDR1 is SGHNT and CDR2 is YYREEE (reference sequence). V lost 3 bases, J lost 2 bases, and 6 bases stayed unmatched. CDR3 protein: CASSSPGQGTYEQYF. CDR3 DNA: TGTGCCAGCAGCTCCCCGGGACAGGGAACCTACGAGCAGTACTTC.

This clone was observed a handful of times. This chain uses TRBV9 with TRBJ1-4; weak D call: TRBD1 (5 bases). V dropped 0 bases and J dropped 6 bases, with 12 bases sitting between them. Germline CDR1 reads SGDLS; CDR2 reads YYNGEE. This CDR3 is built from 15 residues. This CDR3 reads CASSVATDRYEKLFF. The CDR3 nucleotides are TGTGCCAGCAGCGTAGCTACTGACAGATATGAAAAACTGTTTTTT. Supplemented by reference TRBV9 and TRBJ1-4, the full variable domain reads DSGVTQTPKHLITATGQRVTLRCSPRSGDLSVYWYQQSLDQGLQFLIQYYNGEERAKGNILERFSAQQFPDLHSELNLSSLELGDSALYFCASSVATDRYEKLFFGSGTQLSVL.

The rearrangement joins TRBV6-5 to TRBJ1-1; D perhaps matches TRBD1 (5 bases). The CDR3 has 14 residues. Trimming removed 2 bases at V and 5 bases at J, with 12 bases between. Germline V lookup: CDR1 MNHEY, CDR2 SVGAGI. The chain's CDR3 is CASSYGGIGTEAFF. The CDR3 DNA sequence: TGTGCCAGCAGTTACGGGGGAATAGGGACTGAAGCTTTCTTT.

This chain connects TRBV2 to TRBJ1-2; 8 bases align to TRBD1. V lost 7 bases and J lost 4; bases outside the gene matches: 5. CDR1 and CDR2 from the germline V gene are SNHLY and FYNNEI. The CDR3 is made up of 13 amino acids. The chain's CDR3 is CASTSGQGYGYTF. The CDR3 DNA reads TGTGCCAGCACCTCCGGACAGGGCTATGGCTACACCTTC.